This T cell receptor (beta chain) derives from a study of T cell therapy after organ transplantation. Study overall: Patients received up to 6 T cell doses every 2 weeks.

Study-wide results and caveats: Poor CD8+ T cell yield may explain few expansions in nonresponders.

A remark on this clone: Its target is not known.

V lost 5 bases and J lost 5, with 19 bases in between. Germline lookup yields CDR1 PRHDT and CDR2 FYEKMQ (reference sequence). The CDR3 consists of 15 residues. Generated by immunoSEQ multiplex PCR, the TCRdb table keeps only in-frame clones and is missing some. The sample holds about 3,600 clones, approximately 69% seen once. Time point meaning: 20-29 weeks after completion of therapy. The sequence derives from a human patient who had received a solid organ transplant and had CMV disease. Some T cells could come from the graft donor. The V and J genes are TRBV13 and TRBJ2-7, with D possibly being TRBD2 (6 bases). Sequenced here: CD8+ T cells from blood, sampled after autologous CMV-specific T cell therapy. CDR3 bases: TGTGCCAGCAGCCGGGGACTTACTTCTCTGGACGAGCAGTACGTC. Residues: CASSRGLTSLDEQYV.